This T cell receptor (beta chain) was found in a study of Ad26.COV2.S vaccination and SARS-CoV-2 variants (dated by TCRdb to about 2021). About the full investigation: Donors in the vaccine arm were drawn from COV1001, a phase I-IIa trial of Ad26.COV2.S in healthy adults that was multicentre, randomized, double-blind and placebo-controlled. Dosing of Ad26.COV2.S was intramuscular, at either 5x10^10 or 1x10^11 viral particles, delivered as one shot or as two shots spaced 56 days apart. The specificity and breadth of SARS-CoV-2-reactive T cell receptors after Ad26.COV2.S vaccination were assessed by TCRbeta repertoire sequencing. A total of 32 samples were included in the TCR-sequenced set, comprising approximately 20 Ad26.COV2.S vaccine recipients, 5 placebo recipients and 8 SARS-CoV-2 convalescent individuals. Trial participants were randomized into five groups of five, in which low-dose or high-dose Ad26.COV2.S was given once or twice, or placebo was given on both occasions. Throughout the experiments and outcome assessment, investigators stayed blinded to trial group allocation.

Broad study findings and their caveats: The study lacked the statistical power to compare responses across vaccine doses or regimens. Vaccine and placebo recipients had comparable non-spike TCR breadth, which fits with the vaccine containing only spike. Substantial breadth of spike-specific CD8+ and CD4+ T cell responses was reported after vaccination. Spike-specific TCR breadth was higher in Ad26.COV2.S recipients than in placebo recipients (P = 0.0014). It was noted by the authors that total T cell responses may have been underestimated by the TCR breadth and depth analyses.

Reading from cysteine to phenylalanine, the CDR3 counts 14 amino acids. Just CDR3 DNA is preserved here, 42 bases in frame from base 1. The V and J ends are trimmed by 5 bases and 6 bases, leaving 15 bases between them. The germline V gene sets CDR1 to SGHTA and CDR2 to FQGTGA. The immunoSEQ Assay was the method used to sequence TCRbeta CDR3 regions. After extraction, genomic DNA underwent amplification by bias-controlled multiplex PCR, followed by high-throughput sequencing. The authors' pipeline ran thus. To quantify the absolute abundance of every unique TCRbeta CDR3 region, sequences were collapsed and filtered. T cell fraction was estimated by normalizing TCRbeta template counts to usable DNA, with usable DNA measured through amplification of reference genes found in all nucleated cells. Repertoire TCRs were annotated as SARS-CoV-2-specific by exact matching of V gene, CDR3 amino acid sequence and J gene to a known reactive TCR set. The reference SARS-CoV-2 TCR set came from MIRA and was filtered for enrichment in COVID-19-positive ImmuneCODE repertoires, removing public or cross-reactive TCRs. Using the MIRA antigens, annotated TCRs were further analysed by specific ORF or by position within an ORF. Breadth was defined as the number of annotated unique rearrangements divided by the total number of unique productive rearrangements, and depth was defined as the summed frequency of the annotated unique rearrangements. TCR breadth was compared between groups using two-sided Wilcoxon rank-sum tests. TCRdb holds this immuneACCESS table with in-frame rearrangements only. Some clones are missing; in checked studies, unresolved V genes explain under half, and the rest has no known cause. V and J calls and clone size are those listed in that table; D and trimming were worked out from the DNA. In all, the sample holds about 460,000 clones, and about 88% of those were seen once. About 1.7% of the sample rests with the top ten.

With respect to this clone: Its antigen target is currently unknown. No base quality information exists; no much larger clone differs at one position.

The sample's treatment or condition label, decoded: 19 received Ad26.COV2.S at low or high dose, single or two shots; 5 received placebo; per-sample allocation not given. Repertoires of vaccine and placebo recipients were sequenced from samples collected on day 63 after the first injection. In Cohort 1b, 20 to 25 adults aged 18-55 years were enrolled at a single site in Boston, USA, between 29 July and 7 August 2020. Ad26.COV2.S was a replication-incompetent adenovirus type 26 vector that expressed a prefusion-stabilized SARS-CoV-2 spike protein derived from the original Wuhan strain. The chain is encoded by TRBV7-3 joined to TRBJ2-3; the D gene is perhaps TRBD1, from 6 matching bases. This clonotype was sampled from a person aged 18-65 years who received the Ad26.COV2.S COVID-19 vaccine or a placebo. Source: peripheral blood, taken in a trial of Ad26.COV2.S vaccine versus placebo. At the DNA level, the sequence is TGTGCCAGCAGCCGGGTAGCAGGGGTCGATACGCAGTATTTT. The translation is CASSRVAGVDTQYF.